The following is a T cell receptor beta chain sequence with its context. The length of the CDR3 is 14 residues. Trimming shortened V by 5 bases and J by 2 bases, and 12 bases separated the two germline ends. CDR1 MNHEY and CDR2 SVGAGI come from the germline V gene. TCRdb's table, derived via immunoSEQ multiplex PCR, lists solely in-frame clones and lacks some. This sample has 150,000 or so clones, with just under 85% found just once. The entry originates in a study of blood T cell repertoires in COVID-19. Study background: The origin of the acute and convalescent COVID-19 samples was the United States, Italy and Spain. T cells, B-cell-depleted T cells, or PBMCs provided the cDNA or gDNA that served as material.

Sequencing was done on a sample of peripheral blood. This TCR was recovered from an elderly woman with acute or convalescent COVID-19. The chain combines TRBV6-5 with TRBJ2-5; perhaps TRBD2 as D (6 bases). The CDR3 reads CASSPPGLQETQYF. The CDR3 DNA reads as TGTGCCAGCAGTCCTCCGGGACTGCAAGAGACCCAGTACTTC.